These 27 T cell receptor beta chains were all obtained from the same sample, sequenced in a study of cytotoxic CD8 clonotypes in ibrutinib-treated CLL. TCRdb keeps only in-frame clones here, not all; method: immunoSEQ multiplex PCR. The table has over 120,000 clones, around 84% seen once; the top ten hold 7.5% to 8%. Sequencing used PBMCs, obtained after 36 months of ibrutinib treatment. These receptor sequences come from a human donor with chronic lymphocytic leukemia.

The chain uses TRBV27 and TRBJ1-5; 7 nucleotides line up with TRBD1. The trim removed 6 bases at V and 6 bases at J, leaving 8 bases unmatched. The CDR3 runs to 14 residues. Germline-derived CDR1 and CDR2 are MNHEY and SMNVEV (reference sequence). CDR3 sequence (DNA): TGTGCCAGCAGCCAGGGGGTGGGTGGTCAGCCCCAGCATTTT. Translating gives CASSQGVGGQPQHF.

V gene TRBV13 combines with J gene TRBJ2-5; TRBD2 matches at 11 bases. This CDR3 is built from 17 residues. V lost 5 bases and J lost 1; bases outside the gene matches: 9. Germline CDR1 and CDR2: PRHDT and FYEKMQ (reference sequence). CDR3 amino acids: CASSRPGTSGPQETQYF. The CDR3 nucleotides read TGTGCCAGCAGCCGTCCTGGGACTAGCGGACCCCAAGAGACCCAGTACTTC. Together with reference TRBV13 and TRBJ2-5, the CDR3 gives the full variable domain: AAGVIQSPRHLIKEKRETATLKCYPIPRHDTVYWYQQGPGQDPQFLISFYEKMQSDKGSIPDRFSAQQFSDYHSELNMSSLELGDSALYFCASSRPGTSGPQETQYFGPGTRLLVL.

J is TRBJ2-3 and V is TRBV7-7, with 13 bases fitting TRBD2. The CDR3 runs to 16 residues. Germline lookup yields CDR1 SSHAT and CDR2 FNYEAQ (reference sequence). J was trimmed by 6 bases and V by 5 bases; bases with no gene match: 8. The CDR3 bases are TGTGCCAGCAGCCCCGGACTAGCGGGAGTCTTGGATACGCAGTATTTT. The encoded protein is CASSPGLAGVLDTQYF.

CDR3 DNA sequence: TGTGCCAGCAGTGACTCGGGACTCGGAAACACCATATATTTT. It translates to CASSDSGLGNTIYF. V and J are TRBV13 and TRBJ1-3; tentatively, D is TRBD1 (5 bases). The CDR3 length is 14 residues. Looked up from germline, CDR1 is PRHDT and CDR2 is FYEKMQ (reference sequence). V dropped 6 bases and J dropped 4 bases, with 13 bases sitting between them. The whole variable domain, filled in from reference TRBV13 and TRBJ1-3, reads AAGVIQSPRHLIKEKRETATLKCYPIPRHDTVYWYQQGPGQDPQFLISFYEKMQSDKGSIPDRFSAQQFSDYHSELNMSSLELGDSALYFCASSDSGLGNTIYFGEGSWLTVV.

The chain recombines TRBV14 with TRBJ2-7; 7 bases fit TRBD1. CDR3 length equals 14 residues. Trimming took 4 bases from V and 4 from J; bases not matched to a gene: 7. In germline, CDR1 is SGHDN, CDR2 FVKESK. DNA for the CDR3: TGTGCCAGCAGCCCTCCGGGACAGATTTACGAGCAGTACTTC. Encoded protein: CASSPPGQIYEQYF.

J is TRBJ2-7 and V is TRBV2; D ambiguous. The CDR3 totals 11 residues. The V end was cut by 7 bases, the J end by 3 bases, with 7 bases between. Germline CDR1 is SNHLY and CDR2 is FYNNEI. This CDR3 reads CASIQYYEQYF. The CDR3 nucleotides are TGTGCCAGCATCCAATACTACGAGCAGTACTTC.

The chain couples TRBV5-1 to TRBJ2-5, with 9 bases identical to TRBD1. Germline values: CDR1 SGHRS, CDR2 YFSETQ. The junction had 6 bases not matched to a gene; V was cut back by 2 bases and J by 1 base. The CDR3 extends over 16 amino acids. The CDR3, as DNA: TGCGCCAGCAGCTTTGGCGGGACAGGGCCCCAAGAGACCCAGTACTTC. It is translated as CASSFGGTGPQETQYF.

Only one count was recorded for this clone. The CDR3 here is CASSLPPLTGVGGYTF. CDR3 sequence (DNA): TGTGCCAGCAGCTTACCCCCTCTTACAGGGGTTGGCGGCTACACCTTC. The genes are TRBV7-8 and TRBJ1-2; 7 nucleotides line up with TRBD1. Germline CDR1 SGHVS, CDR2 FQNEAQ. This CDR3 is built from 16 residues. J lost 8 bases, V lost 2 bases, and 14 bases had no gene match.

V gene TRBV30 combines with J gene TRBJ2-7, with 9 nucleotides matching TRBD2. Germline V lookup: CDR1 GTSNPN, CDR2 SVGIG (reference sequence). The CDR3 consists of 15 residues. The trim removed 1 base at V and 5 bases at J, leaving 9 bases unmatched. The CDR3, as DNA: TGTGCCTGGAGTGGTATTAGCGGGAGTTTGCACGAGCAGTACTTC. Translated: CAWSGISGSLHEQYF.

The chain uses TRBV27 and TRBJ2-7, with D hard to call. Per the germline V gene, CDR1 is MNHEY and CDR2 is SMNVEV (reference sequence). Trimming took off 6 bases at V and 2 bases at J, with 14 bases between the two ends. The length of the CDR3 is 14 residues. The DNA of the CDR3 is TGTGCCAGCAGCTTGGACCCGTACCCCTACGAGCAGTACTTC. The encoded protein is CASSLDPYPYEQYF.

This chain uses TRBV5-1 with TRBJ2-7; D is ambiguous. The germline gives CDR1 SGHRS, CDR2 YFSETQ. The CDR3 totals 13 residues. Trimming shortened V by 4 bases and J by 7 bases, and 15 bases separated the two germline ends. CDR3 loop: CASSAYGFGEQYF. The CDR3 DNA is TGCGCCAGCAGCGCCTACGGGTTTGGGGAGCAGTACTTC.

V and J are TRBV6-5 and TRBJ1-4; possible D gene TRBD1, 5 bases. CDR3 size: 14 residues. Germline CDR1 and CDR2: MNHEY and SVGAGI. V dropped 2 bases and J dropped 8 bases, with 12 bases sitting between them. CDR3 bases: TGTGCCAGCAGTTACGGGGGGGTCAAGGAAAAACTGTTTTTT. Residues: CASSYGGVKEKLFF.

Note on this clone: The DNA is left out, because the CDR3 cannot be placed on it with certainty; the CDR3 is given as TCRdb lists it. The gene calls are TRBV27 and TRBJ2-2; no check of the table's D call, TRBD2, against the DNA was made. The CDR3 sequence runs 18 residues, both termini included. Germline loops: CDR1 MNHEY, CDR2 SMNVEV (reference sequence). The CDR3 protein is CASSFIVRFGGSTGELFF.

The rearrangement joins TRBV10-3 to TRBJ1-2; D is unresolved. Germline V gives CDR1 ENHRY, CDR2 SYGVKD. V was trimmed by 0 bases and J by 2 bases, leaving 13 bases between them. The CDR3 length is 16 residues. This chain's CDR3 is CAISESVKRRNYGYTF. The CDR3 nucleotides are TGTGCCATCAGTGAGTCGGTAAAAAGGCGAAACTATGGCTACACCTTC.

V and J are TRBV10-3 and TRBJ1-6; maybe TRBD1 (5 bases). Germline assignment: CDR1 ENHRY and CDR2 SYGVKD. This CDR3 region has 16 residues. Trimming took 6 bases from V and 0 from J, leaving 12 bases between them. CDR3 protein: CAIRGTLSSYNSPLHF. The CDR3 DNA sequence: TGTGCCATCAGAGGGACTCTCAGCTCCTATAATTCACCCCTCCACTTT.

This clone turned up a few times. The gene calls are TRBV5-4 and TRBJ1-6, with D possibly matching TRBD1 (5 bases). CDR3 length equals 16 residues. The germline gives CDR1 SGHNT, CDR2 YYREEE (reference sequence). V was pared by 3 bases and J by 10 bases, with 20 bases between. In DNA form, the CDR3 reads TGTGCCAGCAGCTCACCCGGGGCAGGGTGGCCCTCACCCCTCCACTTT. This translates into CASSSPGAGWPSPLHF.

The chain uses TRBV7-8 and TRBJ1-5; tentative D call: TRBD1 (6 bases). Germline lookup yields CDR1 SGHVS and CDR2 FQNEAQ. Trimming pared 5 bases from V and 4 bases from J, leaving 18 bases between. The CDR3 runs to 16 residues. The CDR3 protein is CASSRTLGGLNQPQHF. The CDR3 region has the DNA TGTGCCAGCAGCCGCACTCTCGGGGGCCTAAATCAGCCCCAGCATTTT.

The chain recombines TRBV7-3 with TRBJ2-1, with D tentatively TRBD1 (6 bases). The CDR3 loop spans 14 amino acids. In germline, CDR1 is SGHTA, CDR2 FQGTGA. V was clipped by 1 base and J by 4 bases, with 8 bases between them. CDR3: CASSLRGQYNEQFF. CDR3 sequence (DNA): TGTGCCAGCAGCTTAAGGGGGCAGTACAATGAGCAGTTCTTC.

This clone has a single count. The V gene is TRBV25-1, the J gene TRBJ1-4; D gene uncertain. Germline V gene sequence: CDR1 MGHDK, CDR2 SYGVNS. The V gene lost 5 bases and the J gene lost 7 bases, with 20 bases spanning the gap. The CDR3 spans 16 residues. The CDR3 DNA reads as TGTGCCAGCAGTTCTGGTTTTTTTGGCTATTCTGAAAAACTGTTTTTT. Residues: CASSSGFFGYSEKLFF.

This clone was detected only once. The V gene is TRBV28, the J gene TRBJ2-7; perhaps TRBD1 as D (5 bases). V lost 2 bases and J lost 5, with 13 bases in between. Germline CDR1 MDHEN, CDR2 SYDVKM. The CDR3 loop spans 14 amino acids. CDR3 DNA: TGTGCCAGCAGTTTACCCACAGGTCCCCACGAGCAGTACTTC. Translating gives CASSLPTGPHEQYF.

The chain links TRBV2 to TRBJ2-1; 11 bases are a match to TRBD2. This CDR3 has 13 residues. Germline V gene sequence: CDR1 SNHLY, CDR2 FYNNEI. Germline trimming cut 8 bases from V and 7 bases from J; bases unmatched to any gene: 4. CDR3 region: CASGTSGSNEQFF. CDR3 sequence (DNA): TGTGCCAGCGGAACTAGCGGGAGTAATGAGCAGTTCTTC.

The chain carries TRBV5-1 and TRBJ2-7, with D possibly being TRBD2 (6 bases). V lost 4 bases to trimming and J lost 0 bases, with 14 bases between them. Germline CDR1 and CDR2: SGHRS and YFSETQ. The CDR3 is 15 amino acids. The CDR3 nucleotides read TGCGCCAGCAGCCCGGAGGGGCTAGCCTCCTACGAGCAGTACTTC. As protein: CASSPEGLASYEQYF.

In its sample, this clone was seen a few times. The rearrangement links TRBV15 to TRBJ1-2, with D tentatively TRBD1 (6 bases). The CDR3 runs to 12 residues. CDR1 and CDR2 (germline): LNHNV, YYDKDF (reference sequence). V gave up 2 bases and J gave up 12 bases, with 13 bases separating them. The CDR3 coding sequence is TGTGCCACCAGCAGAACGGGGGGCGTCAACACCTTC. This gives the protein CATSRTGGVNTF.

V usage is TRBV5-1 and J usage is TRBJ1-1, with a tentative D call TRBD1 (6 bases). Germline lookup yields CDR1 SGHRS and CDR2 YFSETQ. V lost 0 bases to trimming and J lost 1 base, with 13 bases between them. The CDR3 consists of 16 residues. CDR3 loop: CASSLAWGHANTEAFF. The CDR3 DNA sequence: TGCGCCAGCAGCTTGGCATGGGGGCACGCGAACACTGAAGCTTTCTTT.

The V call is TRBV6-4, the J call TRBJ2-5, with D perhaps matching TRBD1 or TRBD2 (5 bases each). CDR3 length: 16 residues. Germline V lookup: CDR1 MRHNA, CDR2 SNTAGT. With 3 bases removed from V and 2 bases from J, the gap between germline ends came to 16 bases. The CDR3 sequence is CASSDNQGPRQETQYF. In nucleotides, the CDR3 is TGTGCCAGCAGTGATAACCAGGGACCGCGACAAGAGACCCAGTACTTC.

This chain links TRBV6-5 with TRBJ2-3; D is uncertain. V lost 10 bases and J lost 1, with 12 bases in between. The CDR3 consists of 13 residues. Germline CDR1 reads MNHEY; CDR2 reads SVGAGI. CDR3 nucleotides: TGTGCCACTGCTGGCAGGCGCACAGATACGCAGTATTTT. It codes for CATAGRRTDTQYF.

The chain links TRBV4-1 to TRBJ2-4; TRBD1 matches 8 bases. The CDR3 loop spans 14 amino acids. Per the germline V gene, CDR1 is MGHRA and CDR2 is YSYEKL. V shed 3 bases, J shed 10 bases, and the junction held 8 bases outside the gene matches. The CDR3 here is CASSHRTGWGIQYF. CDR3 nucleotides: TGCGCCAGCAGCCATCGGACAGGGTGGGGGATTCAGTACTTC.